Following are 30 T cell receptor beta chains from one sample sequenced in a study of beta chain features in type 1 diabetes. Since all of the isolated RNA was reverse transcribed, expressed TCRB transcripts were what got sequenced. The method was immunoSEQ multiplex PCR; TCRdb's version includes in-frame clones alone and lacks a portion of them. This table has roughly 380,000 clones, about 20% appearing once. Material: naive CD4+ T cells from blood. Receptors were obtained from a woman younger than 30 in good health.

The J gene is TRBJ2-5, the V gene TRBV18; D is possibly TRBD1 (5 bases). Trimming stripped 5 bases from V and 5 bases from J, with 12 bases between. Germline CDR1 KGHSH, CDR2 LQKENI. The length of the CDR3 is 13 residues. For the CDR3, the DNA is TGTGCCAGCTCAGTGGACACCCGGGAGACCCAGTACTTC. The encoded protein is CASSVDTRETQYF. Filled out from reference TRBV18 and TRBJ2-5, the complete variable domain reads NAGVMQNPRHLVRRRGQEARLRCSPMKGHSHVYWYRQLPEEGLKFMVYLQKENIIDESGMPKERFSAEFPKEGPSILRIQQVVRGDSAAYFCASSVDTRETQYFGPGTRLLVL.

This clone appeared a few times. The genes are TRBV4-3 and TRBJ1-3; weak D call: TRBD1 (6 bases). V was trimmed by 0 bases and J by 5 bases, leaving 8 bases between them. Germline V CDR1 and CDR2: LGHNA, YSLEER. This CDR3 comprises 14 residues. The CDR3 sequence is CASSQDGQRNTIYF. The CDR3, as DNA: TGCGCCAGCAGCCAAGATGGACAGCGAAACACCATATATTTT.

This clone was detected only a few times. The chain recombines TRBV9 with TRBJ1-1; TRBD1 is a possible D gene (5 bases). CDR1 and CDR2 (germline): SGDLS, YYNGEE. Trimming took 3 bases from V and 11 from J, leaving 26 bases between them. The CDR3 runs 16 residues. The CDR3 DNA follows: TGTGCCAGCAGCGCCCGTTCAGGTTGGAGCGGAGGGGAGGCTTTCTTT. It yields the protein CASSARSGWSGGEAFF.

V and J are TRBV7-2 and TRBJ2-3; maybe TRBD1 (5 bases). Germline V gene data show CDR1 as SGHTA and CDR2 as FQGNSA. The CDR3 covers 16 residues. The V end lost 5 bases, the J end lost 7 bases, and 22 bases lay between the germline ends. Here the CDR3 DNA reads TGTGCCAGCAGCCCTAATCCAGGGCTCCCCCCGCATACGCAGTATTTT. Residues: CASSPNPGLPPHTQYF.

CDR3 amino acids: CASSPQGQGIYEQYF. The CDR3 bases are TGTGCCAGTAGTCCTCAGGGACAGGGGATCTACGAGCAGTACTTC. The rearrangement uses TRBV19 and TRBJ2-7, with TRBD1 matching over 10 bases. V dropped 5 bases and J dropped 3; count of bases not matched to a gene: 7. CDR1 is LNHDA and CDR2 is SQIVND in the germline V gene (reference sequence). The CDR3 is made up of 15 amino acids.

This clone was observed a few times. V gene TRBV7-9 combines with J gene TRBJ1-4; weak D call: TRBD1 (5 bases). The CDR3 contains 17 residues. V shed 7 bases and J shed 0 bases, with 18 bases lying between them. Germline CDR1 is SEHNR and CDR2 is FQNEAQ (reference sequence). This CDR3 reads CASIQRGEKATNEKLFF. CDR3 nucleotide sequence: TGTGCCAGCATCCAACGGGGGGAGAAAGCAACTAATGAAAAACTGTTTTTT. The whole variable domain, filled in from reference TRBV7-9 and TRBJ1-4, reads DTGVSQNPRHKITKRGQNVTFRCDPISEHNRLYWYRQTLGQGPEFLTYFQNEAQLEKSRLLSDRFSAERPKGSFSTLEIQRTEQGDSAMYLCASIQRGEKATNEKLFFGSGTQLSVL.

The chain carries TRBV30 and TRBJ2-1; 10 bases line up with TRBD2. The CDR3 has 14 residues. V lost 2 bases and J lost 13; bases outside the gene matches: 11. Germline CDR1 and CDR2: GTSNPN and SVGIG (reference sequence). CDR3 region: CAWSLASGRLIQFF. CDR3 coding DNA: TGTGCCTGGAGTCTCGCTAGCGGGAGATTGATCCAGTTCTTC.

The rearrangement uses TRBV9 and TRBJ2-5, with D possibly matching TRBD1 (6 bases). Germline V gives CDR1 SGDLS, CDR2 YYNGEE. The CDR3 covers 12 residues. Trimming left V 4 bases short and J 5 bases short, with 9 bases between. DNA for the CDR3: TGTGCCAGCAGCTCCCAGGGGGAGACCCAGTACTTC. This codes for CASSSQGETQYF.

J is TRBJ1-1 and V is TRBV6-5; a possible D gene is TRBD1 (5 bases). From germline, CDR1 is MNHEY and CDR2 SVGAGI. The CDR3 has 14 residues. V lost 3 bases, J lost 1 base, and 9 bases lay in between. DNA of the CDR3: TGTGCCAGCAGTTATTGGGGGGAGAACACTGAAGCTTTCTTT. Translation: CASSYWGENTEAFF.

The V and J genes are TRBV4-1 and TRBJ2-7, with D possibly TRBD2 on 6 matching bases. Germline V gene data show CDR1 as MGHRA and CDR2 as YSYEKL. Between the trimmed V and J ends, which lost 4 bases and 2 bases, there was a span of 21 bases. The length of the CDR3 is 17 residues. In DNA, the CDR3 is TGCGCCAGCAGCCTGGTCGGGGGTGGCGGGCCTACCTACGAGCAGTACTTC. Protein product: CASSLVGGGGPTYEQYF.

The genes are TRBV4-1 and TRBJ1-2, with D hard to call. The CDR3 spans 13 residues. Germline V lookup: CDR1 MGHRA, CDR2 YSYEKL. Trimming stripped 4 bases from V and 8 bases from J, with 14 bases between. CDR3 in DNA: TGCGCCAGCAGCCTTTCTACCCAACAGGGCTACACCTTC. Translating gives CASSLSTQQGYTF.

The chain has TRBV6-6 and TRBJ2-7; 14 positions match TRBD2. This CDR3 is built from 16 residues. Germline assignment: CDR1 MNHNY and CDR2 SVGAGI (reference sequence). Trimming cost V 4 bases and J 2 bases; bases outside gene matches: 4. CDR3 nucleotides: TGTGCCAGCAGTTCGACGACTAGCGGGGGGGCCTACGAGCAGTACTTC. Residues: CASSSTTSGGAYEQYF.

The V gene is TRBV7-2, the J gene TRBJ2-1; TRBD2 matches at 13 bases. V was pared by 4 bases and J by 9 bases, with 9 bases of the junction left unmatched. Germline CDR1 and CDR2: SGHTA and FQGNSA. CDR3 length: 16 amino acids. As DNA, the CDR3 is TGTGCCAGCAGCTCATCCGGGACTAGCGGGATAGGTGAGCAGTTCTTC. Protein sequence: CASSSSGTSGIGEQFF.

CDR3: CASSRDYGYTF. In DNA form, the CDR3 reads TGTGCCAGCAGTAGAGACTATGGCTACACCTTC. V usage is TRBV6-6 and J usage is TRBJ1-2; D is unclear. Deletions cut 5 bases from V and 3 bases from J, with 4 bases between. Germline V CDR1 and CDR2: MNHNY, SVGAGI (reference sequence). CDR3 length: 11 residues.

The sample holds a few counts of this clone. The chain has TRBV18 and TRBJ2-6; possible D gene TRBD1, 6 bases. Trimming pared 3 bases from V and 4 bases from J, leaving 16 bases between. Germline values: CDR1 KGHSH, CDR2 LQKENI. The CDR3 totals 17 residues. The CDR3 nucleotides read TGTGCCAGCTCACCCGTGACAGGCCGTTCGGGGGCCAACGTCCTGACTTTC. As protein: CASSPVTGRSGANVLTF.

This clone was detected a few times. The chain is built from TRBV6-5 and TRBJ2-7, with TRBD1 as a possible D gene (5 bases). Germline-derived CDR1 and CDR2 are MNHEY and SVGAGI. V lost 0 bases and J lost 2, with 14 bases in between. The CDR3 runs 16 residues. CDR3 residues: CASSYSGRGSPYEQYF. The CDR3 DNA is TGTGCCAGCAGTTACTCGGGGCGTGGGTCCCCCTACGAGCAGTACTTC.

There are a few counts of this clone. The chain couples TRBV29-1 to TRBJ1-2; no clear D. CDR1 is SQVTM, CDR2 ANQGSEA, per germline. The ends were cut back, 4 bases at V and 2 bases at J, with 14 bases in the middle. CDR3 size: 14 residues. CDR3 DNA: TGCAGCGTTGCCCCCCGGGGTAGGAACTATGGCTACACCTTC. It encodes CSVAPRGRNYGYTF.

This clone was observed a few times. This sample also contains other DNA sequences that code for the same CDR3. The chain carries TRBV18 and TRBJ1-6, with 7 bases identical to TRBD1. Trimming removed 2 bases from V and 9 bases from J; junction bases left unmatched: 4. This CDR3 has 14 residues. In germline, CDR1 is KGHSH, CDR2 LQKENI. The CDR3 sequence is CASSPGTVGSPLHF. DNA for the CDR3: TGTGCCAGCTCACCAGGGACAGTTGGTTCACCCCTCCACTTT.

The J gene is TRBJ2-5, the V gene TRBV6-1; D is unclear. V lost 4 bases and J 1 base, leaving 16 bases between the germline ends. The CDR3 has 16 residues. The germline gives CDR1 MNHNS, CDR2 SASEGT. The CDR3 here is CASSGQPGPIQETQYF. The CDR3 nucleotides read TGTGCCAGCAGTGGGCAACCGGGTCCTATCCAAGAGACCCAGTACTTC.

The V call is TRBV9, the J call TRBJ2-7, with unresolved D. V lost 0 bases and J 2 bases, leaving 9 bases between the germline ends. The CDR3 is 14 residues long. Germline CDR1 and CDR2: SGDLS and YYNGEE. The CDR3 sequence: CASSVDTTTYEQYF. Here the CDR3 DNA reads TGTGCCAGCAGCGTAGACACAACAACCTACGAGCAGTACTTC.

V is TRBV4-1 and J is TRBJ1-1; TRBD1 aligns across 7 bases. With V trimmed by 1 base and J by 6 bases, 11 bases remained unmatched. The CDR3 consists of 16 residues. Germline V gene data show CDR1 as MGHRA and CDR2 as YSYEKL. CDR3 sequence (DNA): TGCGCCAGCAGCCAAGGTATGGCCAGGGGGGTCGCTGAAGCTTTCTTT. Amino acids: CASSQGMARGVAEAFF.

This clone was counted a single time. V gene TRBV5-6 combines with J gene TRBJ2-7; TRBD2 matches at 7 bases. This CDR3 spans 17 amino acids. V shed 1 base, J shed 3 bases, and the junction held 13 bases outside the gene matches. Germline assignment: CDR1 SGHDT and CDR2 YYEEEE. The CDR3 sequence is CASSLIGIRDYHYEQYF. In DNA form, the CDR3 reads TGTGCCAGCAGCTTGATAGGAATCCGGGACTACCACTACGAGCAGTACTTC.

This clone appeared a few times. V usage is TRBV30 and J usage is TRBJ2-3; 10 bases fit TRBD2. The length of the CDR3 is 14 residues. CDR1 and CDR2 from the germline V gene are GTSNPN and SVGIG (reference sequence). With V trimmed by 5 bases and J by 4 bases, 6 bases remained unmatched. As DNA, the CDR3 is TGTGCCTGGTCAGGACTAGCGGCCTCAGATACGCAGTATTTT. Translating gives CAWSGLAASDTQYF.

V gene TRBV6-5 combines with J gene TRBJ2-7; TRBD2 might be the D (5 bases). There are 15 residues in the CDR3. Trimming took 6 bases from V and 3 from J, leaving 18 bases between them. Germline V gene data show CDR1 as MNHEY and CDR2 as SVGAGI. Here the CDR3 reads CASRPEVRGFYEQYF. CDR3 bases: TGTGCCAGCAGGCCAGAGGTACGGGGATTCTACGAGCAGTACTTC.

This sequence joins TRBV6-5 and TRBJ2-5; 8 bases are a match to TRBD1. V was pared by 2 bases and J by 2 bases, with 1 base of the junction left unmatched. The germline V gene encodes CDR1 MNHEY and CDR2 SVGAGI. The CDR3 covers 14 residues. CDR3 sequence: CASSYRTGQETQYF. In DNA form, the CDR3 reads TGTGCCAGCAGTTACCGGACAGGGCAAGAGACCCAGTACTTC.

The chain has TRBV6-1 and TRBJ2-5; 9 bases are a match to TRBD1. Germline V gene data show CDR1 as MNHNS and CDR2 as SASEGT. This CDR3 contains 12 residues. With V trimmed by 6 bases and J by 5 bases, 1 base remained unmatched. As DNA, the CDR3 is TGTGCCAGCAGAGGGACAGGGGAGACCCAGTACTTC. Its protein is CASRGTGETQYF.

The chain has TRBV5-1 and TRBJ2-7, with a possible D match to TRBD1 (6 bases). CDR1 SGHRS and CDR2 YFSETQ come from the germline V gene. This CDR3 has 18 amino acids. V shed 1 base and J shed 6 bases, with 26 bases lying between them. The CDR3 sequence: CASSLKPDGTRTSGEQYF. In DNA, the CDR3 is TGCGCCAGCAGCTTGAAGCCTGATGGGACACGGACGTCTGGCGAGCAGTACTTC. Supplemented by reference TRBV5-1 and TRBJ2-7, the full variable domain reads KAGVTQTPRYLIKTRGQQVTLSCSPISGHRSVSWYQQTPGQGLQFLFEYFSETQRNKGNFPGRFSGRQFSNSRSEMNVSTLELGDSALYLCASSLKPDGTRTSGEQYFGPGTRLTVT.

In its sample, this clone was seen a few times. V is TRBV5-1 and J is TRBJ1-5, with D perhaps TRBD1 (5 bases). The V end was cut by 2 bases, the J end by 0 bases, with 18 bases between. In germline, CDR1 is SGHRS, CDR2 YFSETQ. The CDR3 runs 18 residues. Written as DNA, the CDR3 is TGCGCCAGCAGCTTCGGTCAGGGCCGATCCCATAGCAATCAGCCCCAGCATTTT. The encoded protein is CASSFGQGRSHSNQPQHF.

V and J are TRBV27 and TRBJ2-7; TRBD1 aligns across 8 bases. Germline V lookup: CDR1 MNHEY, CDR2 SMNVEV (reference sequence). The V gene end was trimmed by 5 bases and the J gene end by 5 bases; junction bases not matched to a gene: 11. The CDR3 loop spans 15 amino acids. CDR3 sequence: CASSQRPGQVNEQYF. The DNA of the CDR3 is TGTGCCAGCAGTCAAAGACCGGGACAGGTCAACGAGCAGTACTTC.

Remarks on this clone: Additional DNA sequences in this sample encode the identical CDR3. This rearrangement joins TRBV9 to TRBJ2-1; 10 bases fit TRBD2. This CDR3 comprises 15 residues. The V gene end was trimmed by 0 bases and the J gene end by 4 bases; junction bases not matched to a gene: 1. Germline V lookup: CDR1 SGDLS, CDR2 YYNGEE. Here the CDR3 reads CASSVASGGYNEQFF. As DNA, the CDR3 is TGTGCCAGCAGCGTAGCTAGCGGGGGATACAATGAGCAGTTCTTC.